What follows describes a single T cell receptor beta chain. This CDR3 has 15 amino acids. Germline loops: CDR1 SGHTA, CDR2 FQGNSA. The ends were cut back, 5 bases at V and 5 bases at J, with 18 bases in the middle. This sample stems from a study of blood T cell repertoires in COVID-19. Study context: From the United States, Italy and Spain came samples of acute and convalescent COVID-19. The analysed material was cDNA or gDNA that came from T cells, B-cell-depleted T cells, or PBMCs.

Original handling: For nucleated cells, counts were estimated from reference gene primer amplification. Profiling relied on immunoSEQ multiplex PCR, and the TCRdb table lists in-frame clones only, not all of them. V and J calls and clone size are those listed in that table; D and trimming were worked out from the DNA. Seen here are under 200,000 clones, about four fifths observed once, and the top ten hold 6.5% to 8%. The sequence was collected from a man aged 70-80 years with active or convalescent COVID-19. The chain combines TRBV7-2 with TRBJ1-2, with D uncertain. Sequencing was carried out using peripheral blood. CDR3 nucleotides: TGTGCCAGCAGCCCCGCACTCGGACTTTCTTATGGCTACACCTTC. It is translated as CASSPALGLSYGYTF.